The T cell receptor (beta chain) under discussion was sequenced for a study of T cell responses to AZD1222 COVID-19 vaccine. About the study: Second-dose intervals of approximately 4 or approximately 12 weeks were pooled.

V lost 2 bases and J lost 2, with 33 bases in between. CDR1 MGHRA and CDR2 YSYEKL come from the germline V gene. The CDR3 consists of 22 residues. Sequenced by immunoSEQ multiplex PCR; TCRdb stores in-frame clones only, minus some. The table lists tens of thousands of clones, roughly 85% of them singletons. In regard to this clone: Its antigen is not known.

Study conclusions and caveats: Sampling captured repertoires only after the peak T cell response.

The V gene is TRBV4-1, the J gene TRBJ1-1, with D maybe TRBD1 (5 bases). The source was peripheral blood, collected on day 0 of AZD1222 vaccination. This receptor was obtained from an adult in good health. CDR3 sequence: CASSQPGAGWVMSSSSNTEAFF. DNA of the CDR3: TGCGCCAGCAGCCAACCCGGGGCAGGCTGGGTCATGTCCAGCTCGTCAAACACTGAAGCTTTCTTT.